One T cell receptor beta chain is described in this entry. This sample is drawn from a study of blood T cell repertoires in COVID-19. Whole-study context: Acute and convalescent COVID-19 samples came from the United States, Italy and Spain.

Here immunoSEQ multiplex PCR was the method, and the copy in TCRdb shows in-frame clones only, minus some. The sample has nearly 300,000 clones; approximately 84% are singletons. Sample: peripheral blood. The receptor comes from a human donor with COVID-19, enrolled during active disease. The donor label of this sample is uncertain.

CDR3 sequence reads: CASSSAEPRYEQYF. The CDR3 coding sequence is TGCGCCAGCAGTTCCGCGGAACCCCGCTACGAGCAGTACTTC. The J gene is TRBJ2-7, the V gene TRBV10-2; D is unresolved. V lost 5 bases, J lost 3 bases, and 14 bases lay in between. The CDR3 contains 14 residues. CDR1 and CDR2 from the germline V gene are WSHSY and SAAADI.